These 12 T cell receptor beta chains originate from one sample sequenced in a study of cytomegalovirus exposure and HLA in healthy donors. PCR employed 60 Vbeta and 13 Jbeta primers. Some clones are missing from TCRdb's copy, which holds only in-frame ones; the method was immunoSEQ multiplex PCR. This table has roughly 67,000 clones, about 71% appearing once. Sequencing used PBMCs. These receptors were collected from a man in his 60s in good health and CMV-seropositive.

Of note for this clone: This likely comes from a read error, as the CDR3 has no conserved phenylalanine or tryptophan at its end. The chain recombines TRBV6-1 with TRBJ1-2, with D tentatively TRBD1 (6 bases). With 10 bases removed from V and 5 bases from J, the gap between germline ends came to 20 bases. The CDR3 is 14 residues long. Per germline, CDR1 MNHNS and CDR2 SASEGT. CDR3 region: CATTAQGPIYGYTL. DNA of the CDR3: TGTGCCACCACAGCACAGGGACCCATATATGGCTACACCCTC.

CDR3 DNA sequence: TGTGCCAGCAGATCCGATCAGACAGGGATAAGCAATCAGCCCCAGCATTTT. Translated: CASRSDQTGISNQPQHF. This rearrangement joins TRBV27 to TRBJ1-5, with 7 bases fitting TRBD1. V lost 6 bases to trimming and J lost 1 base; unmatched junction nucleotides: 12. Per germline, CDR1 MNHEY and CDR2 SMNVEV (reference sequence). The CDR3 covers 17 residues.

The rearrangement joins TRBV4-1 to TRBJ2-3; tentative D call: TRBD1 (5 bases). CDR3 size: 15 residues. The germline V gene encodes CDR1 MGHRA and CDR2 YSYEKL. Trimming took 1 base from V and 4 from J, leaving 12 bases between them. The CDR3 is CASSQGGLKADTQYF. Written as DNA, the CDR3 is TGCGCCAGCAGCCAAGGGGGCCTCAAGGCAGATACGCAGTATTTT.

The V and J genes are TRBV7-9 and TRBJ1-1, with TRBD1 identical over 8 bases. The V and J ends lost 0 bases and 6 bases, in that order; junction bases with no gene match: 0. CDR1 is SEHNR and CDR2 is FQNEAQ in the germline V gene (reference sequence). The CDR3 has 13 residues. The CDR3 DNA is TGTGCCAGCAGCTTAGCGGACAGGGCTGAAGCTTTCTTT. Its translation is CASSLADRAEAFF.

The chain has TRBV6-4 and TRBJ2-3; 10 bases fit TRBD2. CDR1 is MRHNA, CDR2 SNTAGT, per germline. The CDR3 is 16 residues long. Unmatched junction bases numbered 7, after V lost 3 bases and J lost 4 bases. The CDR3 spells CASSETASGSSDTQYF. The CDR3 nucleotides are TGTGCCAGCAGTGAAACCGCTAGCGGGAGTTCAGATACGCAGTATTTT.

This clone was seen a few times. The chain joins TRBV19 to TRBJ2-6; 12 bases are shared with TRBD1. Germline CDR1 and CDR2: LNHDA and SQIVND (reference sequence). The CDR3 is made up of 17 amino acids. V lost 7 bases to trimming and J lost 3 bases; unmatched junction nucleotides: 7. The CDR3 sequence is CASNTGTGGGGANVLTF. CDR3 bases: TGTGCCAGTAACACCGGGACAGGGGGCGGTGGGGCCAACGTCCTGACTTTC.

The V gene is TRBV7-2, the J gene TRBJ2-1, with TRBD2 identical over 7 bases. The germline V gene has CDR1 SGHTA and CDR2 FQGNSA. The length of the CDR3 is 14 residues. V shed 3 bases, J shed 7 bases, and the junction held 6 bases outside the gene matches. The CDR3 loop is CASSFGGGLNEQFF. The CDR3, as DNA: TGTGCCAGCAGCTTTGGGGGAGGGCTGAATGAGCAGTTCTTC.

This chain uses TRBV19 with TRBJ2-3, with TRBD1 matching 10 bases. Per germline, CDR1 LNHDA and CDR2 SQIVND (reference sequence). The trim removed 7 bases at V and 4 bases at J, leaving 8 bases unmatched. The CDR3 is made up of 15 amino acids. CDR3 bases: TGTGCCAGTAAGGACAGGGGGGTTCGCCCAGATACGCAGTATTTT. Amino acids: CASKDRGVRPDTQYF. The whole variable domain, remainder taken from reference TRBV19 and TRBJ2-3, is DGGITQSPKYLFRKEGQNVTLSCEQNLNHDAMYWYRQDPGQGLRLIYYSQIVNDFQKGDIAEGYSVSREKKESFPLTVTSAQKNPTAFYLCASKDRGVRPDTQYFGPGTRLTVL.

The chain has TRBV2 and TRBJ2-3; 8 positions match TRBD2. Germline V gene sequence: CDR1 SNHLY, CDR2 FYNNEI. CDR3 length equals 17 residues. Germline trimming cut 6 bases from V and 0 bases from J; bases unmatched to any gene: 11. CDR3 DNA: TGTGCCAGCAGGGGGACGATAGCGGGACTCAGCACAGATACGCAGTATTTT. It yields the protein CASRGTIAGLSTDTQYF.

This sequence joins TRBV25-1 and TRBJ2-7, with 8 bases fitting TRBD1. Germline V gives CDR1 MGHDK, CDR2 SYGVNS. V shed 1 base, J shed 2 bases, and the junction held 7 bases outside the gene matches. The length of the CDR3 is 16 residues. DNA for the CDR3: TGTGCCAGCAGTGAATGGTCAGGGGGCTCCCCCTACGAGCAGTACTTC. As protein: CASSEWSGGSPYEQYF.

This clone was seen only once. The gene calls are TRBV7-9 and TRBJ2-1; D is ambiguous. This CDR3 contains 15 residues. Trimming took off 3 bases at V and 0 bases at J, with 9 bases between the two ends. From germline, CDR1 is SEHNR and CDR2 FQNEAQ (reference sequence). The CDR3 reads CASSFLLSSYNEQFF. CDR3 sequence (DNA): TGTGCCAGCAGCTTTTTACTTAGCTCCTACAATGAGCAGTTCTTC.

The rearrangement links TRBV27 to TRBJ2-1; 10 nucleotides line up with TRBD2. V was clipped by 6 bases and J by 3 bases; unmatched bases: 8. The CDR3 is 16 amino acids. Germline V gene lookup returns CDR1 MNHEY and CDR2 SMNVEV (reference sequence). CDR3 amino acids: CASSYLAGEDYNEQFF. The CDR3 DNA reads TGTGCCAGCAGCTATCTAGCGGGAGAAGACTACAATGAGCAGTTCTTC.